This entry describes one T cell receptor (beta chain). Antigen specificity is unknown. Germline V CDR1 and CDR2: SGHRS, YFSETQ. The CDR3 loop spans 14 amino acids. Trimming took 4 bases from V and 6 from J; bases not matched to a gene: 7. The sample belongs to a study of T cell responses to AZD1222 COVID-19 vaccine. Profiling relied on immunoSEQ multiplex PCR, and the TCRdb table lists in-frame clones only, not all of them. The sample comprises more than 100,000 clones, 87% of which are singletons, and 1.5% rests with the top ten. Study findings and constraints: Spike-spanning, vaccine-associated CD4 TCRs were dominant at 160-218 and 743-854. In a largely white British group with more females than males, clonal diversity was possibly underestimated. Repertoires were collected only later (after the peak T cell response had occurred). Elevations in Spike-specific TCR breadth and depth followed administration of two AZD1222 doses.

The sample here was peripheral blood, taken on day 0 of AZD1222 vaccination. The sequence came from an adult in good health. The rearrangement links TRBV5-1 to TRBJ1-1, with 9 bases matching TRBD1. The CDR3 coding sequence is TGCGCCAGCAGCCAGGGACAGGGTTTTCCTGAAGCTTTCTTT. Residues: CASSQGQGFPEAFF.